The next 23 T cell receptor beta chains were all read from a single sample in a study of blood T cell repertoires in COVID-19. Profiling relied on immunoSEQ multiplex PCR, and the TCRdb table lists in-frame clones only, not all of them. The sample shows fewer than 250,000 clones, 80% to 90% of them seen only once. The sequencing input was peripheral blood. All receptors derive from a woman in her fifties or sixties with acute or convalescent COVID-19.

V gene TRBV4-1 combines with J gene TRBJ2-7; 8 bases align to TRBD2. This CDR3 has 16 residues. V lost 2 bases to trimming and J lost 3 bases; unmatched junction nucleotides: 9. CDR1 and CDR2 (germline): MGHRA, YSYEKL. The CDR3 DNA reads as TGCGCCAGCAGCCAATCTTCGCCGGGAGGGCTCTACGAGCAGTACTTC. Its protein is CASSQSSPGGLYEQYF.

J is TRBJ2-7 and V is TRBV28, with a possible D match to TRBD1 (6 bases). The CDR3 totals 13 residues. Trimming shortened V by 6 bases and J by 5 bases, and 14 bases separated the two germline ends. In germline, CDR1 is MDHEN, CDR2 SYDVKM. CDR3 DNA: TGTGCCAGCAGCCTCGCAGGGGACAACGAGCAGTACTTC. Translation: CASSLAGDNEQYF.

V gene TRBV3-1 (or the pseudogene TRBV3-2) combines with J gene TRBJ2-7; D possibly corresponds to TRBD2 (6 bases). The CDR3 is 16 residues long. Germline V lookup: CDR1 LGHDT, CDR2 YNNKEL (reference sequence). V lost 4 bases to trimming and J lost 5 bases, with 21 bases between them. As DNA, the CDR3 is TGTGCCAGCAGCCCCCGTGCTGGAGGGCCTCCTAACGAGCAGTACTTC. Residues: CASSPRAGGPPNEQYF.

The chain recombines TRBV10-3 with TRBJ2-2, with a tentative D call TRBD2 (6 bases). CDR3 size: 15 residues. Germline CDR1 is ENHRY and CDR2 is SYGVKD. V shed 3 bases and J shed 5 bases, with 13 bases lying between them. CDR3 protein: CAISDPLSGTGELFF. As DNA, the CDR3 is TGTGCCATCAGTGACCCCCTTAGCGGTACCGGGGAGCTGTTTTTT.

CDR3 protein: CASSLGGREAFF. The CDR3 DNA is TGCGCCAGCAGCCTTGGGGGCCGTGAAGCTTTCTTT. This chain uses TRBV5-1 with TRBJ1-1; D is possibly TRBD1 (6 bases). The V end lost 4 bases, the J end lost 7 bases, and 11 bases lay between the germline ends. This CDR3 is built from 12 residues. CDR1 is SGHRS, CDR2 YFSETQ, per germline.

J is TRBJ2-7 and V is TRBV28, with TRBD2 matching over 10 bases. J was trimmed by 6 bases and V by 6 bases; bases with no gene match: 17. Per the germline V gene, CDR1 is MDHEN and CDR2 is SYDVKM. The CDR3 runs to 17 residues. In DNA form, the CDR3 reads TGTGCCAGCAGCCCCAGCCGGTTATTAGCGGGAGGCTCCGAGCAGTACTTC. This sequence encodes CASSPSRLLAGGSEQYF.

The chain recombines TRBV2 with TRBJ2-5; TRBD1 aligns across 9 bases. CDR3 length: 15 amino acids. V lost 6 bases to trimming and J lost 5 bases; unmatched junction nucleotides: 10. The V gene's germline CDR1 is SNHLY and CDR2 FYNNEI. CDR3 protein: CASSVMGQGGETQYF. DNA for the CDR3: TGTGCCAGCAGCGTAATGGGACAGGGTGGGGAGACCCAGTACTTC. Full variable domain (missing parts from reference TRBV2 and TRBJ2-5): EPEVTQTPSHQVTQMGQEVILRCVPISNHLYFYWYRQILGQKVEFLVSFYNNEISEKSEIFDDQFSVERPDGSNFTLKIRSTKLEDSAMYFCASSVMGQGGETQYFGPGTRLLVL.

The V call is TRBV19, the J call TRBJ2-1; TRBD2 matches at 8 bases. This CDR3 is 16 amino acids long. Germline V gene lookup returns CDR1 LNHDA and CDR2 SQIVND (reference sequence). Trimming took 5 bases from V and 0 from J; bases not matched to a gene: 6. The DNA of the CDR3 is TGTGCCAGTAGTCTTACTAGCGGCAGCTCCTACAATGAGCAGTTCTTC. This translates into CASSLTSGSSYNEQFF.

The CDR3 coding sequence is TGTGCCAGCAGTGAAGAGAGGGTTAGCTACGAGCAGTACTTC. It is translated as CASSEERVSYEQYF. The V and J genes are TRBV6-1 and TRBJ2-7, with a possible D match to TRBD2 (5 bases). With 1 base removed from V and 3 bases from J, the gap between germline ends came to 10 bases. This CDR3 region has 14 residues. Germline CDR1 is MNHNS and CDR2 is SASEGT.

The chain is built from TRBV10-3 and TRBJ1-2, with TRBD1 matching 7 bases. Looked up from germline, CDR1 is ENHRY and CDR2 is SYGVKD. V lost 3 bases and J lost 6; bases outside the gene matches: 7. The CDR3 spans 14 residues. The CDR3: CAISERGTGDGYTF. In DNA form, the CDR3 reads TGTGCCATCAGTGAACGGGGCACAGGGGATGGCTACACCTTC.

The chain couples TRBV7-2 to TRBJ2-7; tentative D call: TRBD1 (5 bases). CDR1 is SGHTA and CDR2 is FQGNSA in the germline V gene. The CDR3 length is 14 residues. V was shortened by 2 bases and J by 5 bases, with 13 bases between the two germline ends. DNA for the CDR3: TGTGCCAGCAGCTTAAGGGGCGGAATCGACGAGCAGTACTTC. Protein sequence: CASSLRGGIDEQYF.

The count of this clone is one. The rearrangement joins TRBV7-3 to TRBJ1-1; D is unresolved. Trimming pared 4 bases from V and 3 bases from J, leaving 9 bases between. CDR3 length equals 13 residues. Germline V gene data show CDR1 as SGHTA and CDR2 as FQGTGA. In nucleotides, the CDR3 is TGTGCCAGCAGCTCCTCGAGGGACACTGAAGCTTTCTTT. Protein sequence: CASSSSRDTEAFF.

This clone occurred a few times. The chain has TRBV7-9 and TRBJ2-7; the D is unclear. V dropped 5 bases and J dropped 0 bases, with 8 bases sitting between them. The CDR3 has 13 amino acids. Per the germline V gene, CDR1 is SEHNR and CDR2 is FQNEAQ (reference sequence). CDR3 nucleotide sequence: TGTGCCAGCAGCCATTTAGTCTCCTACGAGCAGTACTTC. Encoded protein: CASSHLVSYEQYF.

This chain joins TRBV7-3 and TRBJ2-7, with 7 bases that match TRBD1. CDR3 size: 15 residues. Germline trimming cut 5 bases from V and 2 bases from J; bases unmatched to any gene: 9. CDR1 and CDR2 from the germline V gene are SGHTA and FQGTGA. The CDR3 here is CASSVTGLGAYEQYF. The CDR3 nucleotides are TGTGCCAGCAGCGTGACAGGGTTAGGGGCCTACGAGCAGTACTTC.

This clone appeared once. The chain couples TRBV6-1 to TRBJ1-3; D is unresolved. CDR3 length: 14 residues. V lost 3 bases and J 0 bases, leaving 6 bases between the germline ends. CDR1 is MNHNS, CDR2 SASEGT, per germline. CDR3 coding DNA: TGTGCCAGCAGTGACGGTAGCTCTGGAAACACCATATATTTT. It codes for CASSDGSSGNTIYF.

The V and J genes are TRBV30 and TRBJ2-5; maybe TRBD1 (7 bases). The ends were cut back, 0 bases at V and 0 bases at J, with 20 bases in the middle. This CDR3 spans 18 amino acids. Germline V lookup: CDR1 GTSNPN, CDR2 SVGIG (reference sequence). Here the CDR3 DNA reads TGTGCCTGGAGTGTAACCCCCCCAGGGGGGACGTACCAAGAGACCCAGTACTTC. Translating it yields CAWSVTPPGGTYQETQYF.

The V call is TRBV29-1, the J call TRBJ1-2; D gene uncertain. The CDR3 consists of 12 residues. Trimming removed 1 base from V and 3 bases from J, with 6 bases in between. Germline CDR1 and CDR2: SQVTM and ANQGSEA. CDR3 region: CSVEVSDYGYTF. Written as DNA, the CDR3 is TGCAGCGTTGAAGTGTCAGACTATGGCTACACCTTC.

This clone was recorded many times. The chain has TRBV30 and TRBJ1-2, with 10 nucleotides matching TRBD1. Trimming removed 3 bases from V and 3 bases from J; junction bases left unmatched: 4. This CDR3 is 14 amino acids long. Germline CDR1 GTSNPN, CDR2 SVGIG (reference sequence). The DNA for the CDR3 is TGTGCCTGGAGCATGGGACAGGGGCACTATGGCTACACCTTC. Protein: CAWSMGQGHYGYTF.

This chain joins TRBV4-1 and TRBJ1-4, with 10 bases fitting TRBD1. With 4 bases clipped from V and 8 bases from J, the junction kept 16 bases outside the gene matches. CDR3 size: 18 residues. Per the germline V gene, CDR1 is MGHRA and CDR2 is YSYEKL. The CDR3 DNA reads TGCGCCAGCAGCCGGCCGGGACAGGGGACCTCCGCAGAGGAAAAACTGTTTTTT. This codes for CASSRPGQGTSAEEKLFF.

CDR3 nucleotide sequence: TGTGCCATCAGGGGACTAGGAACCTACGAGCAGTACTTC. This sequence encodes CAIRGLGTYEQYF. The chain is built from TRBV10-3 and TRBJ2-7; 8 bases map to TRBD2. The CDR3 runs to 13 residues. Trimming cost V 6 bases and J 2 bases; bases outside gene matches: 3. Germline V gene sequence: CDR1 ENHRY, CDR2 SYGVKD.

This clone showed up just once. The chain links TRBV18 to TRBJ2-7; TRBD1 agrees at 7 bases. The germline gives CDR1 KGHSH, CDR2 LQKENI. The CDR3 length is 13 residues. V lost 5 bases, J lost 7 bases, and 8 bases stayed unmatched. CDR3 protein: CASSADRVQEQYF. CDR3 DNA: TGTGCCAGCTCAGCTGACAGGGTCCAGGAGCAGTACTTC.

The J gene is TRBJ2-1, the V gene TRBV7-6; unclear D gene. This CDR3 region has 15 residues. CDR1 and CDR2 (germline): SGHVS, FNYEAQ. V lost 1 base, J lost 3 bases, and 10 bases lay in between. DNA for the CDR3: TGTGCCAGCAGCTTAGGGCGGCCTAGCTACAATGAGCAGTTCTTC. Its protein product is CASSLGRPSYNEQFF.

For the CDR3, the DNA is TGTGCCAGCGCGACTAGCGGGAGCTCCTACGAGCAGTACTTC. Its protein product is CASATSGSSYEQYF. The rearrangement joins TRBV3-1 (or the pseudogene TRBV3-2) to TRBJ2-7, with TRBD2 matching 12 bases. CDR3 length: 14 amino acids. Germline CDR1 reads LGHDT; CDR2 reads YNNKEL (reference sequence). Trimming cost V 8 bases and J 0 bases; bases outside gene matches: 2.